This passage covers 5 T cell receptor beta chains from one sample sequenced in a study of T cells in Graves' hyperthyroidism and ophthalmopathy. Using RNA transcripts as the source, TCR beta CDR3 regions were amplified. Initially, a first-round RT-PCR of the TCR CDR3 employed the HTBI primer set. MiXCR, run by TCRdb on the multiplex PCR reads, gives a single entry per CDR3 protein. The table has hundreds of thousands of distinct CDR3 sequences, just under 20% seen once; the top ten hold 45% to 50%. The sample comprised blood. The receptors were sampled from a man between 35 and 55 years old with Graves' ophthalmopathy.

This clonotype was picked up a small number of times. The chain joins TRBV10-3 to TRBJ2-7; TRBD2 might be the D (5 bases). The V gene lost 4 bases and the J gene lost 3 bases, with 16 bases spanning the gap. Germline-derived CDR1 and CDR2 are ENHRY and SYGVKD. The CDR3 runs 15 residues. The CDR3 loop is CAISVFDPGYYEQYF. The CDR3 DNA reads as TGTGCCATCAGTGTCTTCGACCCGGGGTACTACGAGCAGTACTTC.

About this clonotype itself: A read error may be the cause here, since a much bigger clone is one base away. The CDR3 ends on some other residue instead of the conserved phenylalanine or tryptophan, so this is likely a read error. The rearrangement uses TRBV28 and TRBJ2-7; maybe TRBD2 (6 bases). Germline CDR1 MDHEN, CDR2 SYDVKM. There are 15 residues in the CDR3. V was cut by 5 bases and J by 0 bases, with 14 bases left in between. Here the CDR3 DNA reads TGTGCCAGCAGTCCCGGGACGGACTACTCCTACGAGCAGTACCTC. It codes for CASSPGTDYSYEQYL.

This clonotype was seen at least ten times. The chain uses TRBV3-1 and TRBJ2-7; TRBD1 agrees at 7 bases. The CDR3 is 13 residues long. Germline V gene data show CDR1 as LGHDT and CDR2 as YNNKEL (reference sequence). The ends lost 6 bases at V and 2 bases at J; junction bases unmatched: 4. The CDR3 protein is CASRPTGTYEQYF. DNA for the CDR3: TGTGCCAGCAGGCCGACAGGGACCTACGAGCAGTACTTC.

This clonotype appeared many times. The genes are TRBV7-9 and TRBJ2-1, with 7 positions matching TRBD2. CDR3 length equals 15 residues. The germline V gene has CDR1 SEHNR and CDR2 FQNEAQ (reference sequence). The junction had 5 bases not matched to a gene; V was cut back by 2 bases and J by 4 bases. The CDR3 DNA reads TGTGCCAGCAGCTTACGGGCTAGCGGTTACAATGAGCAGTTCTTC. It is translated as CASSLRASGYNEQFF.

This clonotype showed up many times. The V gene is TRBV6-6, the J gene TRBJ2-7, with D unresolved. Trimming cost V 2 bases and J 5 bases, with 4 bases left between them. The V gene's germline CDR1 is MNHNY and CDR2 SVGAGI (reference sequence). This CDR3 comprises 11 residues. CDR3 region: CASSYSHEQYF. The CDR3 DNA follows: TGTGCCAGCAGTTACAGCCACGAGCAGTACTTC.